This is a list of T cell receptor beta chains from one sample in a study of T-cell reconstitution after alpha-beta-depleted transplantation in children. TCRdb ran MiXCR on the PCR reads and lists one entry per CDR3 protein. The table lists some 600,000 distinct CDR3 sequences, about 15% of them singletons. The input for sequencing was PBMCs from the stem cell graft donor, taken from the stem cell graft. These receptors were taken from a human donor who donated a stem cell graft to a child with acute myeloid leukemia. The CDR3 runs from the conserved cysteine through the conserved F or W. The order of the fields is J gene, clone size, V gene, D gene, CDR3 protein, CDR3 DNA. The D gene is left open where the match is weak. The size field is filled for only some rows; it gives once, few, many or a size class.

j_gene: TRBJ1-3
abundance: many
v_gene: TRBV12-3/TRBV12-4
d_gene: NA
CDR3aa: CASSLGGAPGNTIYF
CDR3nt: TGTGCCAGCAGTTTAGGCGGGGCGCCTGGAAACACCATATATTTT

j_gene: TRBJ2-3
abundance: many
v_gene: TRBV20-1
d_gene: NA
CDR3aa: CSAGLWGVGADTQYF
CDR3nt: TGCAGTGCTGGACTATGGGGGGTGGGGGCCGATACGCAGTATTTT

j_gene: TRBJ2-3
abundance: NA
v_gene: TRBV12-3/TRBV12-4
d_gene: TRBD2
CDR3aa: CASSQTSGGLTDTQYF
CDR3nt: TGTGCCAGCAGCCAGACTAGCGGGGGCCTCACAGATACGCAGTATTTT

j_gene: TRBJ2-5
abundance: NA
v_gene: TRBV28
d_gene: NA
CDR3aa: CASRTTQETQYF
CDR3nt: TGTGCCAGCAGAACAACCCAAGAGACCCAGTACTTC

j_gene: TRBJ2-7
abundance: NA
v_gene: TRBV30
d_gene: NA
CDR3aa: CAWSVRNEQYF
CDR3nt: TGTGCCTGGAGTGTAAGGAACGAGCAGTACTTC

j_gene: TRBJ2-1
abundance: NA
v_gene: TRBV7-3
d_gene: NA
CDR3aa: CASSERDGLNEQFF
CDR3nt: TGTGCCAGCAGCGAGAGGGATGGCCTGAATGAGCAGTTCTTC

j_gene: TRBJ2-5
abundance: NA
v_gene: TRBV24-1
d_gene: NA
CDR3aa: CATRATGQETQYF
CDR3nt: TGTGCCACCAGGGCCACGGGGCAAGAGACCCAGTACTTC

j_gene: TRBJ1-2
abundance: NA
v_gene: TRBV7-2
d_gene: NA
CDR3aa: CASSLVGGSNYGYTF
CDR3nt: TGTGCCAGCAGCTTAGTCGGCGGGTCTAACTATGGCTACACCTTC

j_gene: TRBJ1-6
abundance: many
v_gene: TRBV9
d_gene: NA
CDR3aa: CASSVGVKDSTNSPLHF
CDR3nt: TGTGCCAGCAGCGTAGGAGTCAAGGACAGCACCAATTCACCCCTCCACTTT

j_gene: TRBJ1-2
abundance: NA
v_gene: TRBV2
d_gene: NA
CDR3aa: CASSEVSGYTF
CDR3nt: TGTGCCAGCAGTGAAGTCTCCGGCTACACCTTC

j_gene: TRBJ2-5
abundance: many
v_gene: TRBV27
d_gene: NA
CDR3aa: CASSPEGETQYF
CDR3nt: TGTGCCAGCAGCCCAGAGGGGGAGACCCAGTACTTC

j_gene: TRBJ2-1
abundance: few
v_gene: TRBV24-1
d_gene: TRBD1
CDR3aa: CATSHGQVLGSSYNEQFF
CDR3nt: TGTGCCACCAGCCACGGACAGGTCCTGGGGAGCTCCTACAATGAGCAGTTCTTC

j_gene: TRBJ2-5
abundance: many
v_gene: TRBV20-1
d_gene: NA
CDR3aa: CAPRGRAGETQYF
CDR3nt: TGCGCTCCCAGGGGGAGGGCAGGAGAGACCCAGTACTTC

j_gene: TRBJ2-5
abundance: many
v_gene: TRBV29-1
d_gene: NA
CDR3aa: CSVVRALKETQYF
CDR3nt: TGCAGCGTTGTCCGGGCCCTAAAAGAGACCCAGTACTTC

j_gene: TRBJ2-1
abundance: many
v_gene: TRBV9
d_gene: TRBD2
CDR3aa: CASKSSGALWDEQFF
CDR3nt: TGTGCCAGCAAATCTAGCGGGGCCCTTTGGGATGAGCAGTTCTTC

j_gene: TRBJ2-7
abundance: many
v_gene: TRBV20-1
d_gene: TRBD1
CDR3aa: CSARDSRDRGQGYEQYF
CDR3nt: TGCAGTGCTAGAGATTCAAGGGACAGGGGGCAGGGCTACGAGCAGTACTTC

j_gene: TRBJ2-2
abundance: few
v_gene: TRBV4-3
d_gene: TRBD1
CDR3aa: CASSQATGSFQGPVPGELFF
CDR3nt: TGCGCCAGCAGCCAAGCGACAGGGTCCTTTCAAGGCCCCGTCCCCGGGGAGCTGTTTTTT

j_gene: TRBJ2-4
abundance: few
v_gene: TRBV7-9
d_gene: NA
CDR3aa: CASSLNVSRDVKNIQYF
CDR3nt: TGTGCCAGCAGCTTAAACGTCTCCAGGGATGTCAAAAACATTCAGTACTTC

j_gene: TRBJ2-1
abundance: few
v_gene: TRBV5-5
d_gene: NA
CDR3aa: CASSSDLTYNEQFF
CDR3nt: TGTGCCAGCAGCTCGGACCTAACCTACAATGAGCAGTTCTTC

j_gene: TRBJ2-7
abundance: many
v_gene: TRBV7-2
d_gene: NA
CDR3aa: CASSVGGLPYEQYF
CDR3nt: TGTGCCAGCAGCGTAGGTGGGCTCCCCTACGAGCAGTACTTC

j_gene: TRBJ2-7
abundance: many
v_gene: TRBV10-3
d_gene: TRBD2
CDR3aa: CAIRLAGAYEQYF
CDR3nt: TGTGCCATTAGACTAGCGGGGGCCTACGAGCAGTACTTC

j_gene: TRBJ1-1
abundance: NA
v_gene: TRBV7-9
d_gene: NA
CDR3aa: CASSLAAWGTENTEAFF
CDR3nt: TGTGCCAGCAGCTTAGCGGCCTGGGGTACAGAGAACACTGAAGCTTTCTTT

j_gene: TRBJ1-2
abundance: many
v_gene: TRBV5-1
d_gene: NA
CDR3aa: CASSPTGYGYTF
CDR3nt: TGCGCCAGCAGCCCGACAGGCTATGGCTACACCTTC

j_gene: TRBJ2-4
abundance: few
v_gene: TRBV9
d_gene: NA
CDR3aa: CASSAFQDRQNIQYF
CDR3nt: TGTGCCAGCAGCGCCTTTCAAGACAGGCAAAACATTCAGTACTTC

j_gene: TRBJ1-5
abundance: few
v_gene: TRBV20-1
d_gene: NA
CDR3aa: CSASGTLDVSLGTSNQPQHF
CDR3nt: TGCAGTGCAAGTGGGACGCTCGACGTAAGTTTGGGGACGAGCAATCAGCCCCAGCATTTT